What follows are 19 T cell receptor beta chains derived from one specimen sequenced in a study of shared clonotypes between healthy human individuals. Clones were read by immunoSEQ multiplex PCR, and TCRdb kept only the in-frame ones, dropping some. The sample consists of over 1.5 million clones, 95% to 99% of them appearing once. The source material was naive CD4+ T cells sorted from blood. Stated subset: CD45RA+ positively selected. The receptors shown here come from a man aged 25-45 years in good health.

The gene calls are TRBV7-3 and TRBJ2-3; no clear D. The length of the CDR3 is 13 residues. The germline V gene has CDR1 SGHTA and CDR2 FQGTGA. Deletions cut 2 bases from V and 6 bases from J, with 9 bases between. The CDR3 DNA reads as TGTGCCAGCAGCTTATTTGGTCCGGATACGCAGTATTTT. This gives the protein CASSLFGPDTQYF. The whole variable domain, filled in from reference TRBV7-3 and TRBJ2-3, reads GAGVSQTPSNKVTEKGKYVELRCDPISGHTALYWYRQSLGQGPEFLIYFQGTGAADDSGLPNDRFFAVRPEGSVSTLKIQRTERGDSAVYLCASSLFGPDTQYFGPGTRLTVL.

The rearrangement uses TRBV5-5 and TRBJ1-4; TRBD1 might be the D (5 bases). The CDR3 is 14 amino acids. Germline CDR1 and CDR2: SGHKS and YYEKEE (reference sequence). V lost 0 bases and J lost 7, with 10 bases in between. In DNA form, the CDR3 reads TGTGCCAGCAGCTTGGGAGGGGCTGCTGAAAAACTGTTTTTT. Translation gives CASSLGGAAEKLFF.

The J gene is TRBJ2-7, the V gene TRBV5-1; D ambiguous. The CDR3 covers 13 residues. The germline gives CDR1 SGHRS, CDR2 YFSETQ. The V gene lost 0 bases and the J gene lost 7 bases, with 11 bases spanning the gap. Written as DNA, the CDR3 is TGCGCCAGCAGCTTGGATGTGGATGGTGAGCAGTACTTC. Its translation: CASSLDVDGEQYF.

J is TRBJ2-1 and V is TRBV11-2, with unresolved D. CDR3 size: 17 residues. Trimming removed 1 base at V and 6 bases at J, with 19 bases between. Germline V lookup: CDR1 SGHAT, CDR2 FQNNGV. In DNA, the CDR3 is TGTGCCAGCAGCTTAGTAGCTCCTAAACGGCGAGTCAATGAGCAGTTCTTC. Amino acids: CASSLVAPKRRVNEQFF. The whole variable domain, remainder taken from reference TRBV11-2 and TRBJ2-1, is EAGVAQSPRYKIIEKRQSVAFWCNPISGHATLYWYQQILGQGPKLLIQFQNNGVVDDSQLPKDRFSAERLKGVDSTLKIQPAKLEDSAVYLCASSLVAPKRRVNEQFFGPGTRLTVL.

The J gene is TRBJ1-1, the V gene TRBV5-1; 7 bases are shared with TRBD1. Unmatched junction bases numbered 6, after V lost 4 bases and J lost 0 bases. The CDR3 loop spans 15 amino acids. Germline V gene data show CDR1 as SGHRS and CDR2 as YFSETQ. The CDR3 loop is CASSDPGQMNTEAFF. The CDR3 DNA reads TGCGCCAGCAGCGATCCGGGACAGATGAACACTGAAGCTTTCTTT.

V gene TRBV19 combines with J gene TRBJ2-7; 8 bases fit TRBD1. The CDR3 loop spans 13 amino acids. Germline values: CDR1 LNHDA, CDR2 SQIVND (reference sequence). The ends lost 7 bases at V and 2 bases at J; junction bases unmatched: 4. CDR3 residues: CASKEQGAYEQYF. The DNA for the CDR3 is TGTGCCAGTAAGGAACAGGGGGCCTACGAGCAGTACTTC.

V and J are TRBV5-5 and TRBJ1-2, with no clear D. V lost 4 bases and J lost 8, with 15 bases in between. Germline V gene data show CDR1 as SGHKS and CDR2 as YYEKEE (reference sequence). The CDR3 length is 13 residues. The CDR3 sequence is CASSPTGMGGYTF. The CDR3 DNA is TGTGCCAGCAGCCCTACTGGTATGGGCGGCTACACCTTC.

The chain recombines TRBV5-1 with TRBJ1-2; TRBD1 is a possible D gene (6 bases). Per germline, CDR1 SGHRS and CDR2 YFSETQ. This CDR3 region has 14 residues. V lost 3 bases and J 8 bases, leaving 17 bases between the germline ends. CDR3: CASSSTTGFGGYTF. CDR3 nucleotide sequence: TGCGCCAGCAGCTCCACTACAGGGTTTGGCGGCTACACCTTC.

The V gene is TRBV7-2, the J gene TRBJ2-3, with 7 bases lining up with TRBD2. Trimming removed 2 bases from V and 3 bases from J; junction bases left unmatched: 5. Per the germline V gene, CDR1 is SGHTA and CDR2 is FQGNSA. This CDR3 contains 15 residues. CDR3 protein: CASSLREGRTDTQYF. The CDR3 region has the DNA TGTGCCAGCAGCTTAAGGGAGGGCCGAACAGATACGCAGTATTTT. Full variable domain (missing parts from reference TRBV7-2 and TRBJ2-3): GAGVSQSPSNKVTEKGKDVELRCDPISGHTALYWYRQSLGQGLEFLIYFQGNSAPDKSGLPSDRFSAERTGGSVSTLTIQRTQQEDSAVYLCASSLREGRTDTQYFGPGTRLTVL.

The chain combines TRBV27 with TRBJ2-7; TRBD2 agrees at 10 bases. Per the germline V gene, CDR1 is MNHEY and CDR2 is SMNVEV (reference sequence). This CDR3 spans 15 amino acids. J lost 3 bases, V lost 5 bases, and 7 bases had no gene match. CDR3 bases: TGTGCCAGCAGTCGGACTAGCGGAAGAAACTACGAGCAGTACTTC. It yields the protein CASSRTSGRNYEQYF.

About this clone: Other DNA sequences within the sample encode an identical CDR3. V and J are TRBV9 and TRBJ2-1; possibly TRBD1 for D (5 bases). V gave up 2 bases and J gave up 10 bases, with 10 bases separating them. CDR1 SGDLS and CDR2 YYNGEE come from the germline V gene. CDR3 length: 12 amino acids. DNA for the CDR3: TGTGCCAGCAGCGTCGCAGGGTTGGAGCAGTTCTTC. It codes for CASSVAGLEQFF.

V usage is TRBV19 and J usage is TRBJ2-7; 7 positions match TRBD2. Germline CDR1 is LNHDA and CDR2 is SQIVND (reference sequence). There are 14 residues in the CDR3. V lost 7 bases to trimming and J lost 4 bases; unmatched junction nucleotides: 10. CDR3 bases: TGTGCCAGTAAATCGGGAGGTTCGATATACGAGCAGTACTTC. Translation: CASKSGGSIYEQYF.

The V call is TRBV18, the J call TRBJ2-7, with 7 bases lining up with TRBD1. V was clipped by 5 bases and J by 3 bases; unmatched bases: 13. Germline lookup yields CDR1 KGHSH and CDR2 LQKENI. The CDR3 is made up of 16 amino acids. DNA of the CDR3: TGTGCCAGCTCAATTCCCGGGACAGACTATTACTACGAGCAGTACTTC. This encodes CASSIPGTDYYYEQYF.

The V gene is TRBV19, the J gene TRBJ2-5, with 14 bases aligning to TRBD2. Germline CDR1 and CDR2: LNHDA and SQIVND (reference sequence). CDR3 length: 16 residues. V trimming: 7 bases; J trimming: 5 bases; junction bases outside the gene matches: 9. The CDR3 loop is CASTVTSGRGLETQYF. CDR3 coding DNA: TGTGCCAGTACCGTGACTAGCGGGAGGGGGTTGGAGACCCAGTACTTC.

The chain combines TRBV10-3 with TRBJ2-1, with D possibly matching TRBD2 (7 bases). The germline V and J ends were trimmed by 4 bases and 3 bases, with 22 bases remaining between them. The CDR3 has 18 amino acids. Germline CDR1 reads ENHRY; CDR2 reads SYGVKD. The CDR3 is CAISVEGEGWGYYNEQFF. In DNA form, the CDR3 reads TGTGCCATCAGTGTCGAGGGGGAGGGTTGGGGCTACTACAATGAGCAGTTCTTC.

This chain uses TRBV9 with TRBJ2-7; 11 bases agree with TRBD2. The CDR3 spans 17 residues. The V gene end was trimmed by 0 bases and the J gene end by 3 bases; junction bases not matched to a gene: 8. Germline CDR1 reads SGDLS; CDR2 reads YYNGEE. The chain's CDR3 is CASSVGPGLAGGYEQYF. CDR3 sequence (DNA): TGTGCCAGCAGCGTAGGGCCCGGGCTAGCGGGAGGCTACGAGCAGTACTTC.

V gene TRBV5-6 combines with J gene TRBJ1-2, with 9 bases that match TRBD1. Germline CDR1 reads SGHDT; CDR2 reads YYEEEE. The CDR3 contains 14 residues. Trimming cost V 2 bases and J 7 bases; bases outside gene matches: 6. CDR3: CASSFDRGSGGYTF. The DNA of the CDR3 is TGTGCCAGCAGCTTTGACAGGGGGTCGGGTGGCTACACCTTC.

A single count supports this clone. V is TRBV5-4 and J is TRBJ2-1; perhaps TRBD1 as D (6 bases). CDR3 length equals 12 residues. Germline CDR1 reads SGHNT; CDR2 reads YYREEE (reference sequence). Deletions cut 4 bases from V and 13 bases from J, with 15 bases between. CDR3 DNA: TGTGCCAGCAGCGCCGGACAGCAACTACAGTTCTTC. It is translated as CASSAGQQLQFF.

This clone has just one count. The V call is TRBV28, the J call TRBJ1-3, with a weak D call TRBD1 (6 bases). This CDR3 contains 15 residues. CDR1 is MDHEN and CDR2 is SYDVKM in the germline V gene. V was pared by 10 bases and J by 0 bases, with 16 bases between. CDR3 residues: CANVLDRPSGNTIYF. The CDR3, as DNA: TGTGCCAACGTCCTCGACAGGCCCTCTGGAAACACCATATATTTT.